The 3 T cell receptor beta chains given below trace back to one sample, sequenced in a study of T-cell reconstitution after alpha-beta-depleted transplantation in children. This sample's TCRbeta library carried unique molecular identifier barcodes. TCRdb recomputed calls from the PCR reads with MiXCR, one row per CDR3 protein. The table lists roughly 500,000 distinct CDR3 sequences, around 13% of them singletons. Sequencing was performed on PBMCs from the stem cell graft donor, taken from the stem cell graft. Receptor source: a human donor who donated a stem cell graft to a child with combined immunodeficiency.

The sample holds many counts of this clonotype. The chain recombines TRBV5-1 with TRBJ2-3, with 10 nucleotides matching TRBD2. There are 17 residues in the CDR3. The J segment lost 2 bases and the V segment lost 4 bases, leaving 10 bases of the junction unmatched. The germline gives CDR1 SGHRS, CDR2 YFSETQ. CDR3 nucleotides: TGCGCCAGCAGCCAGACCAGAGCGGGAGGGATCACAGATACGCAGTATTTT. Its protein is CASSQTRAGGITDTQYF.

This clonotype was observed at least ten times. V gene TRBV28 combines with J gene TRBJ2-7; D is tentatively TRBD1 or TRBD2 (5 bases each). In germline, CDR1 is MDHEN, CDR2 SYDVKM. Trimming stripped 2 bases from V and 7 bases from J, with 12 bases between. The CDR3 runs to 13 residues. The CDR3 protein is CASSLSYRTEQYF. CDR3 nucleotides: TGTGCCAGCAGTTTAAGTTACAGGACTGAGCAGTACTTC.

This clonotype was seen at least ten times. This chain links TRBV29-1 with TRBJ2-6; D unclear. Trimming removed 5 bases at V and 1 base at J, with 6 bases between. The CDR3 spans 13 residues. Germline V lookup: CDR1 SQVTM, CDR2 ANQGSEA. The CDR3 nucleotides read TGCAGCGTTCTGGGTTCTGGGGCCAACGTCCTGACTTTC. Amino acid sequence: CSVLGSGANVLTF.